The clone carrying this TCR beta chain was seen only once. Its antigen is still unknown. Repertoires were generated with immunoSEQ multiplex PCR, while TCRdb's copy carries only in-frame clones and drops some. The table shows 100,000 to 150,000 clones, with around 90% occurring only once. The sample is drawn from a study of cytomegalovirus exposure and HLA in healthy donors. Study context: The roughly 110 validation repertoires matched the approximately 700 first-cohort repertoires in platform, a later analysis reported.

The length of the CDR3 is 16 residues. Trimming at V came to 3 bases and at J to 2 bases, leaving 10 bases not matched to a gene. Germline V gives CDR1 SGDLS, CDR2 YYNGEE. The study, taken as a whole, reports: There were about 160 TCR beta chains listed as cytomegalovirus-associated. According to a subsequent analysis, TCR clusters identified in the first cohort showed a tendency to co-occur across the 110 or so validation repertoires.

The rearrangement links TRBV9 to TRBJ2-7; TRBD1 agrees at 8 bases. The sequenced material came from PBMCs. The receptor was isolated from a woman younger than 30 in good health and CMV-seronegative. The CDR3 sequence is CASSAGGGHMAYEQYF. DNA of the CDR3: TGTGCCAGCAGCGCAGGGGGCGGACACATGGCCTACGAGCAGTACTTC.